What follows describes a single T cell receptor (beta chain). The target antigen is unknown. This entry comes from a study of cytomegalovirus exposure and HLA in healthy donors. Study-level results: Many donors carried some public TCRs, although rarity characterized most TCR sequences. About 87% or about 30% of the time was how often most TCR beta V segments were productive, according to an earlier analysis.

Germline-derived CDR1 and CDR2 are SGHRS and YFSETQ. V lost 3 bases, J lost 3 bases, and 11 bases lay in between. This CDR3 region has 14 residues. PCR used 60 Vbeta primers and 13 Jbeta primers. Produced via immunoSEQ multiplex PCR; TCRdb's table is partial and in-frame only. The sample includes some 78,000 clones, 80% of them seen just once. Input material: PBMCs. The TCR sequence derives from a woman between 50 and 59 years old in good health and CMV-seropositive. The genes are TRBV5-1 and TRBJ2-3, with TRBD1 as a possible D gene (6 bases). The CDR3 spells CASSSSRGTDTQYF. The CDR3 DNA reads as TGCGCCAGCAGCTCGTCCAGGGGAACAGATACGCAGTATTTT.